This passage covers 5 T cell receptor beta chains from one sample sequenced in a study of blood T cell repertoires in COVID-19. Method: immunoSEQ multiplex PCR; TCRdb's copy keeps in-frame clones and lacks some. The repertoire has around 130,000 clones, 90% of them found once; the top ten carry 11%. The sample comprised peripheral blood. These receptor sequences come from an elderly woman with acute or convalescent COVID-19.

This clone was seen just once. The chain couples TRBV7-9 to TRBJ1-6, with 10 bases identical to TRBD1. CDR3 length: 15 residues. CDR1 is SEHNR and CDR2 is FQNEAQ in the germline V gene (reference sequence). The J segment lost 10 bases and the V segment lost 4 bases, leaving 7 bases of the junction unmatched. CDR3 protein: CASSSIGQGVSPLHF. The CDR3 DNA is TGTGCCAGCAGCTCCATAGGACAGGGGGTCTCACCCCTCCACTTT.

The rearrangement uses TRBV6-2 or TRBV6-3 and TRBJ1-2; D remains ambiguous. This CDR3 has 15 residues. Germline CDR1 MNHEY, CDR2 SVGEGT. Trimming took off 2 bases at V and 4 bases at J, with 14 bases between the two ends. The CDR3: CASSYAGQRIYGYTF. CDR3 DNA: TGTGCCAGCAGTTACGCGGGCCAGCGGATCTATGGCTACACCTTC.

CDR3 in amino acids: CASSLGGASTDTQYF. The CDR3 DNA reads as TGTGCCAGCAGCTTGGGCGGGGCTAGCACAGATACGCAGTATTTT. The chain recombines TRBV5-4 with TRBJ2-3; a weak D match, TRBD2 (6 bases). Trimming removed 0 bases from V and 0 bases from J, with 8 bases in between. CDR3 length: 15 residues. The V gene's germline CDR1 is SGHNT and CDR2 YYREEE (reference sequence).

This CDR3 is CASSLWGDNTGELFF. The CDR3 bases are TGTGCCAGCAGCTTATGGGGGGATAACACCGGGGAGCTGTTTTTT. V usage is TRBV5-5 and J usage is TRBJ2-2, with D possibly TRBD2 on 6 matching bases. There are 15 residues in the CDR3. Germline V CDR1 and CDR2: SGHKS, YYEKEE (reference sequence). Between the trimmed V and J ends, which lost 2 bases and 2 bases, there was a span of 10 bases.

The gene calls are TRBV18 and TRBJ1-2; 12 nucleotides align to TRBD1. Germline V lookup: CDR1 KGHSH, CDR2 LQKENI. With 3 bases clipped from V and 6 bases from J, the junction kept 11 bases outside the gene matches. This CDR3 has 17 amino acids. The CDR3 DNA sequence: TGTGCCAGCTCACCTTTTTCGCCGGGACAGGGGGCGGATGGCTACACCTTC. Translation gives CASSPFSPGQGADGYTF.